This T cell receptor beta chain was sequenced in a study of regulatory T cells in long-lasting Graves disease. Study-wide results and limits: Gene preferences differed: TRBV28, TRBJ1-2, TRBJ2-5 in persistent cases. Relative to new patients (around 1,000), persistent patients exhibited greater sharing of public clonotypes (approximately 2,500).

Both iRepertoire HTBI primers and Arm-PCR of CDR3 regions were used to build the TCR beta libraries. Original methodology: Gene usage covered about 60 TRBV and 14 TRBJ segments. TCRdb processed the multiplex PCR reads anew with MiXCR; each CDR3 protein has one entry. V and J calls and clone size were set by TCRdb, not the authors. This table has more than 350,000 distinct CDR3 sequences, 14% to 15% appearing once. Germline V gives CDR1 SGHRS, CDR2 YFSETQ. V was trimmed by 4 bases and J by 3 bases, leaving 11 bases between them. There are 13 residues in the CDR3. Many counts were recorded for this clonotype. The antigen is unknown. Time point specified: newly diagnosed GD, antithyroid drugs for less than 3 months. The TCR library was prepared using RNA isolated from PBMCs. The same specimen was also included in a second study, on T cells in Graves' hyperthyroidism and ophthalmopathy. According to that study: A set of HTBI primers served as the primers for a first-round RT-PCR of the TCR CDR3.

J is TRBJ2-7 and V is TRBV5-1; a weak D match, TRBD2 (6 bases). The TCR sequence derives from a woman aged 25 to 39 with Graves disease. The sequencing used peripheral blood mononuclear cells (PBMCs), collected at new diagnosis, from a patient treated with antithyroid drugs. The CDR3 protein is CASSGDSGYEQYF. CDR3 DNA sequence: TGCGCCAGCAGCGGTGATAGCGGCTACGAGCAGTACTTC.